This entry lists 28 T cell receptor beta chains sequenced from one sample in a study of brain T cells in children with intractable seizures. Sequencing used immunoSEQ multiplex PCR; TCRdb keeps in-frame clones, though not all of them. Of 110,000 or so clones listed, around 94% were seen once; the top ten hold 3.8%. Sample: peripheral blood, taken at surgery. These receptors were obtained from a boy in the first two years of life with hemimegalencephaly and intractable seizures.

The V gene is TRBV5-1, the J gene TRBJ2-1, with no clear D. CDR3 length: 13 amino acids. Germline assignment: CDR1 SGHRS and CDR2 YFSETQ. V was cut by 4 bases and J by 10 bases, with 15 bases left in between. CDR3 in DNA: TGCGCCAGCAGCCCTTATACCCTGGGCGAGCAGTTCTTC. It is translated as CASSPYTLGEQFF.

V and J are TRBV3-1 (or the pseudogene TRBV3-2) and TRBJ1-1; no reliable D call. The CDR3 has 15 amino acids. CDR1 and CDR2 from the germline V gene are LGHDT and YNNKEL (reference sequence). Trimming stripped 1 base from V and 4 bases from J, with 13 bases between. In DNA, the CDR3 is TGTGCCAGCAGCCAAGGGAGGAGGTTTGGCACTGAAGCTTTCTTT. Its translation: CASSQGRRFGTEAFF.

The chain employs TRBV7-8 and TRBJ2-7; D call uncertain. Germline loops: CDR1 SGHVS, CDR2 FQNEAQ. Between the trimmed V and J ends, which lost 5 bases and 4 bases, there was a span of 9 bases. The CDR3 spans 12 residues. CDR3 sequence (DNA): TGTGCCAGCAGCCTAACTACATACGAGCAGTACTTC. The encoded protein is CASSLTTYEQYF.

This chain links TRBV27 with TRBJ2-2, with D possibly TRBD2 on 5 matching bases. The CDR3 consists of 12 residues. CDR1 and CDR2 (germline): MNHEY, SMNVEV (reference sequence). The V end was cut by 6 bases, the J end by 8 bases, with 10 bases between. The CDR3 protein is CASSEPGGELFF. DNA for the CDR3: TGTGCCAGCAGCGAACCGGGGGGGGAGCTGTTTTTT.

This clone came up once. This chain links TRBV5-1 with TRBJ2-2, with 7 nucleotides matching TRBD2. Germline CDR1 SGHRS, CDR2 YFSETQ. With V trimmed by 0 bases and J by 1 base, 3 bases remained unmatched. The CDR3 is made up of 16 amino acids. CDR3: CASSLAGGRNTGELFF. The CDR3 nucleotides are TGCGCCAGCAGCTTGGCCGGCGGGAGGAACACCGGGGAGCTGTTTTTT. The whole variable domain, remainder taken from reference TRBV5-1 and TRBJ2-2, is KAGVTQTPRYLIKTRGQQVTLSCSPISGHRSVSWYQQTPGQGLQFLFEYFSETQRNKGNFPGRFSGRQFSNSRSEMNVSTLELGDSALYLCASSLAGGRNTGELFFGEGSRLTVL.

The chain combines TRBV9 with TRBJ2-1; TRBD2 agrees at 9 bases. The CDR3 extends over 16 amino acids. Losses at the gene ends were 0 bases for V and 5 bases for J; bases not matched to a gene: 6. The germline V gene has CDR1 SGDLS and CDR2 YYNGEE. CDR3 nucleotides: TGTGCCAGCAGCGTAGGTCCAGCGGGAGGTGACAATGAGCAGTTCTTC. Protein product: CASSVGPAGGDNEQFF. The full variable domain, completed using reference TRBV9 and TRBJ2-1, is DSGVTQTPKHLITATGQRVTLRCSPRSGDLSVYWYQQSLDQGLQFLIQYYNGEERAKGNILERFSAQQFPDLHSELNLSSLELGDSALYFCASSVGPAGGDNEQFFGPGTRLTVL.

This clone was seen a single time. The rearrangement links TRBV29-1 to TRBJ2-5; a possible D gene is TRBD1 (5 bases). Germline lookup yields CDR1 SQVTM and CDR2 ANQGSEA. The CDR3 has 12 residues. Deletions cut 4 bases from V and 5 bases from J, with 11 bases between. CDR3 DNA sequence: TGCAGCGTTGCTCCAGGGCTGGAGACCCAGTACTTC. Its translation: CSVAPGLETQYF.

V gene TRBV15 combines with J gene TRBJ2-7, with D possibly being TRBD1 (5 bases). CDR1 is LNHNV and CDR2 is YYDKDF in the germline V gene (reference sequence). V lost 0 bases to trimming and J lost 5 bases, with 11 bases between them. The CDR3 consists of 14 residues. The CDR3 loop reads CATSRDLRGDEQYF. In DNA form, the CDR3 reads TGTGCCACCAGCAGAGACCTAAGGGGCGACGAGCAGTACTTC.

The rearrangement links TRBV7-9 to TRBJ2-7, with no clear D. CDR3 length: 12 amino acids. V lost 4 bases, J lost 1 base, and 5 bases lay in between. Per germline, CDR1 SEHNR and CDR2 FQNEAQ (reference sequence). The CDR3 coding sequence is TGTGCCAGCAGCTCTCTTTCCTACGAGCAGTACTTC. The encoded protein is CASSSLSYEQYF.

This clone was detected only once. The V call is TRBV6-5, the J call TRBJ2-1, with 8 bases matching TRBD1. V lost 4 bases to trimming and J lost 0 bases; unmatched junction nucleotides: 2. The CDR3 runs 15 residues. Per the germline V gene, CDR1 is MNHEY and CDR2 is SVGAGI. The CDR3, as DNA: TGTGCCAGCAGTTCAGGGGGCGGCTCCTACAATGAGCAGTTCTTC. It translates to CASSSGGGSYNEQFF.

The chain's CDR3 is CAIRTGTATKETQYF. In DNA, the CDR3 is TGTGCCATCAGGACTGGTACTGCAACCAAAGAGACCCAGTACTTC. The chain combines TRBV10-3 with TRBJ2-5; no clear D. V was shortened by 6 bases and J by 3 bases, with 17 bases between the two germline ends. Germline V lookup: CDR1 ENHRY, CDR2 SYGVKD. There are 15 residues in the CDR3.

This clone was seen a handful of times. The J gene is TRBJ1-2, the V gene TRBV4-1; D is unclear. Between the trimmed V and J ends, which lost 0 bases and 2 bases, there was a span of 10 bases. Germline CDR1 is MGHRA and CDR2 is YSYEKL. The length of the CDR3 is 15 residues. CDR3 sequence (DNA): TGCGCCAGCAGCCAAGATCCGGGTGGGAACTATGGCTACACCTTC. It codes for CASSQDPGGNYGYTF.

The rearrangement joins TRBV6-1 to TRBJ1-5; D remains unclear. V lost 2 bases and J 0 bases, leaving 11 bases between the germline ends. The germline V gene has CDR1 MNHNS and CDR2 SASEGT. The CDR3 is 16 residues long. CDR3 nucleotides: TGTGCCAGCAGTGAATTTCGTGACCATAGCAATCAGCCCCAGCATTTT. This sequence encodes CASSEFRDHSNQPQHF.

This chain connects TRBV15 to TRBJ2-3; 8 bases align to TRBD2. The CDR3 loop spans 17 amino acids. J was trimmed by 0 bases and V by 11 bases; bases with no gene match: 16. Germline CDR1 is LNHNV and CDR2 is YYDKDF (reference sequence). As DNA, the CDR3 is TGTGCCTCCGCCCCTCCCGGCGCTAGCGGGAGCACAGATACGCAGTATTTT. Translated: CASAPPGASGSTDTQYF.

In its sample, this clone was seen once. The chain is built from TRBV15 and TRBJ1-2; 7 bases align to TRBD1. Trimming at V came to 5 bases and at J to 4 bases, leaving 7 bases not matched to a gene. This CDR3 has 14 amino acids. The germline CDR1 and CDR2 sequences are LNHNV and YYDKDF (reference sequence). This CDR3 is CATSWTGGAYGYTF. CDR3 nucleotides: TGTGCCACCAGCTGGACAGGCGGGGCCTATGGCTACACCTTC.

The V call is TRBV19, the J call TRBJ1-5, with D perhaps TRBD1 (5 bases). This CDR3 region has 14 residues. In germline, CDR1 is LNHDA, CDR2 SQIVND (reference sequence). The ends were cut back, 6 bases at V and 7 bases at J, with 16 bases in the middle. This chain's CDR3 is CASSGRGLNQPQHF. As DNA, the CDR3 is TGTGCCAGTAGCGGGCGGGGGTTGAACCAGCCCCAGCATTTT.

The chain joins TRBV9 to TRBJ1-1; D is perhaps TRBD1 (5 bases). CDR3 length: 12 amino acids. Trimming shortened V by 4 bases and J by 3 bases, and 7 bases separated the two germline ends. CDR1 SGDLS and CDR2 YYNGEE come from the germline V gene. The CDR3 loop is CASSPQDTEAFF. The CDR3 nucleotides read TGTGCCAGCAGCCCACAGGACACTGAAGCTTTCTTT.

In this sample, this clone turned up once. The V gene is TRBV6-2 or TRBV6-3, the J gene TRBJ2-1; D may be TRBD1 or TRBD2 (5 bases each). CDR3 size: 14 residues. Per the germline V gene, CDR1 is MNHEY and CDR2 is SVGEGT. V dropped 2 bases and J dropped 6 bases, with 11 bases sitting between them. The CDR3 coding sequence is TGTGCCAGCAGTTACCCGGGACGGCTCAATGAGCAGTTCTTC. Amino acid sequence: CASSYPGRLNEQFF.

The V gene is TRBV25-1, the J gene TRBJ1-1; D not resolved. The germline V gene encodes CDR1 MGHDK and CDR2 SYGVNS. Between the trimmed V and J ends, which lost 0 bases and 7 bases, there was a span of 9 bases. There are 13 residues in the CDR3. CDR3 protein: CASSEYGRIEAFF. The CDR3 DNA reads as TGTGCCAGCAGTGAATATGGGCGGATTGAAGCTTTCTTT.

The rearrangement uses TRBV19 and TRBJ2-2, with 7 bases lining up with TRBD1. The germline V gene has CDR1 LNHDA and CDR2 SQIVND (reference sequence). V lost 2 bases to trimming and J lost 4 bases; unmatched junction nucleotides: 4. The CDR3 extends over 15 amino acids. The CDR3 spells CASSIRAGGTGELFF. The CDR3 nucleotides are TGTGCCAGTAGTATAAGGGCAGGGGGCACCGGGGAGCTGTTTTTT. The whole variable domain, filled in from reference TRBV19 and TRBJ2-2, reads DGGITQSPKYLFRKEGQNVTLSCEQNLNHDAMYWYRQDPGQGLRLIYYSQIVNDFQKGDIAEGYSVSREKKESFPLTVTSAQKNPTAFYLCASSIRAGGTGELFFGEGSRLTVL.

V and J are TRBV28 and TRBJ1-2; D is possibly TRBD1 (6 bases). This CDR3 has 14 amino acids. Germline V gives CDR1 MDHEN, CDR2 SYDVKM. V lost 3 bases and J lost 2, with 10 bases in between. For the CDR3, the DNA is TGTGCCAGCAGTTTGGGGGGCTCAAACTATGGCTACACCTTC. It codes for CASSLGGSNYGYTF.

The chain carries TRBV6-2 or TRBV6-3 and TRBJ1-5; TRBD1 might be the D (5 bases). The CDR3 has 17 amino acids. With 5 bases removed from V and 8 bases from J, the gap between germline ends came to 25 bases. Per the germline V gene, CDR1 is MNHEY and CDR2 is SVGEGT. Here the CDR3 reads CASSPSLGPFNVKPQHF. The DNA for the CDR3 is TGTGCCAGCAGTCCCTCTCTGGGACCGTTCAATGTTAAGCCCCAGCATTTT.

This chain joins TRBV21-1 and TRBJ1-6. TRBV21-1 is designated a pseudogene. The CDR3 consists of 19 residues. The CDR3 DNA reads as TGTGCCAGCAGCAAAGAGGCTCCTTTTCGAGGGTTCCCTAATTCACCCCTCCACTTT. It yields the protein CASSKEAPFRGFPNSPLHF.

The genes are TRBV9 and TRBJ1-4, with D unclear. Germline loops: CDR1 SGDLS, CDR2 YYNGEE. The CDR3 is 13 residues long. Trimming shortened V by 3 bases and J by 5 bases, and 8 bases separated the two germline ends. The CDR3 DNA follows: TGTGCCAGCAGCGCCCCGGCGAATGAAAAACTGTTTTTT. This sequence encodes CASSAPANEKLFF.

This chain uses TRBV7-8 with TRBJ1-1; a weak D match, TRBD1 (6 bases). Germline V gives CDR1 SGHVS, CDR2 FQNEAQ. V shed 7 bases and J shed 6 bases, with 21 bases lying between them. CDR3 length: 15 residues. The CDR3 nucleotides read TGTGCCAGCATCGAATCCAACCGGGGGGCCGCTGAAGCTTTCTTT. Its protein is CASIESNRGAAEAFF.

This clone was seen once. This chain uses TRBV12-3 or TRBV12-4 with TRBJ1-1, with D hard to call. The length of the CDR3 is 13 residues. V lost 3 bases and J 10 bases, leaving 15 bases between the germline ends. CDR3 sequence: CASSFRVESGAFF. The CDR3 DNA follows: TGTGCCAGCAGTTTTCGGGTTGAGTCCGGAGCTTTCTTT.

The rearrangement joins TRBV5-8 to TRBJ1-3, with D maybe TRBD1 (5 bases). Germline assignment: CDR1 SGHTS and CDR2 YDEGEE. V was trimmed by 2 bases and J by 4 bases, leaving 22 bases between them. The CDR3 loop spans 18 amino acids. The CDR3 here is CASSFFWGQKSRGNTIYF. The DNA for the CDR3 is TGTGCCAGCAGCTTCTTTTGGGGCCAAAAATCAAGGGGAAACACCATATATTTT.

The CDR3 coding sequence is TGTGCCAGCAGCAGGGGGCCAGGCGACTATGGCTACACCTTC. It translates to CASSRGPGDYGYTF. This sequence joins TRBV7-3 and TRBJ1-2, with 7 positions matching TRBD1. Germline V lookup: CDR1 SGHTA, CDR2 FQGTGA. V trimming: 5 bases; J trimming: 3 bases; junction bases outside the gene matches: 6. The CDR3 runs 14 residues.